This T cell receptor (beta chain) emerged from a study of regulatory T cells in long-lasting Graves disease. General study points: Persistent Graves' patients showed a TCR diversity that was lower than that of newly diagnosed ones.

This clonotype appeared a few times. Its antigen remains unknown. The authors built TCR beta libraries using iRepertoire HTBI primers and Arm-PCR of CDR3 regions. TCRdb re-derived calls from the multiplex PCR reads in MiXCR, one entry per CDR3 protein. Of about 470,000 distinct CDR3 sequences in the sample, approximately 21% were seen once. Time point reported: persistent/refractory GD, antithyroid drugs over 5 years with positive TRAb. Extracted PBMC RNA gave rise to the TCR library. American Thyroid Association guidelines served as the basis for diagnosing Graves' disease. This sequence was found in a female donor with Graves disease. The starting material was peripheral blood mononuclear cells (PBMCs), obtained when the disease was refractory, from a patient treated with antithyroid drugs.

For the CDR3, the DNA is TGTGCCACCAGTGATAGTAGCCTTAGGGGCCAGTACTTC. Encoded protein: CATSDSSLRGQYF. The chain carries TRBV24-1 and TRBJ2-5, with D perhaps TRBD1 (5 bases). Germline V gene data show CDR1 as KGHDR and CDR2 as SFDVKD. Between the trimmed V and J ends, which lost 3 bases and 10 bases, there was a span of 14 bases. The CDR3 runs 13 residues.